A selection of T cell receptor beta chains follows, all from one sample in a study of T cell responses to AZD1222 COVID-19 vaccine. Here immunoSEQ multiplex PCR was the method, and the copy in TCRdb shows in-frame clones only, minus some. The sample includes over 75,000 clones, roughly 85% of them seen just once. The starting material was peripheral blood, obtained 28 days after the second AZD1222 dose. Receptor source: an adult who received the AZD1222 COVID-19 vaccine. Each CDR3 is given without its conserved first and last residue. Fields, in order: V gene, clone size, CDR3 protein. The size entry is marked missing in some rows and otherwise reads once, few, many or a size class.

v_gene: TRBV6-5
abundance: .
CDR3aa: ASSYSWGVNTEAF

v_gene: TRBV6-5
abundance: .
CDR3aa: ASSPGTGAFGYT

v_gene: TRBV19
abundance: .
CDR3aa: ASSPITSGGWNEQF

v_gene: TRBV27
abundance: few
CDR3aa: ASSILSRASGANVLT

v_gene: TRBV19
abundance: .
CDR3aa: ASSIAAFLTTGELF

v_gene: TRBV10-3
abundance: once
CDR3aa: AARNIYQANTEAF

v_gene: TRBV12-5
abundance: .
CDR3aa: ASGLASSSGAVMQY

v_gene: TRBV10-3
abundance: .
CDR3aa: AIRSGGPPNYGYT

v_gene: TRBV28
abundance: few
CDR3aa: ASSSGPPNSPLH

v_gene: TRBV19
abundance: .
CDR3aa: ASTDLGRGGHVNTEAF

v_gene: TRBV6-1
abundance: .
CDR3aa: ASSPWGSYEQY

v_gene: TRBV5-1
abundance: .
CDR3aa: ASSLETAADTQY

v_gene: TRBV18
abundance: .
CDR3aa: ASSAGLNEQF

v_gene: TRBV6-1
abundance: .
CDR3aa: ASSEIGRTVQY

v_gene: TRBV29-1
abundance: few
CDR3aa: SVEVGTPYEQY

v_gene: TRBV7-9
abundance: few
CDR3aa: ASSSPPQGAQETDTQY

v_gene: TRBV18
abundance: .
CDR3aa: ASSPSQGMGYNEQF

v_gene: TRBV5-1
abundance: few
CDR3aa: ASSWTGSNTEAF

v_gene: TRBV28
abundance: .
CDR3aa: ASSPGGRADTQY

v_gene: TRBV7-9
abundance: .
CDR3aa: ASSPTGLVSNEQF

v_gene: TRBV6-5
abundance: .
CDR3aa: ASSYSDARHEQY

v_gene: TRBV18
abundance: .
CDR3aa: ASSSEGVEF

v_gene: TRBV6-5
abundance: .
CDR3aa: ASSRKGYGYT